The 4 T cell receptor beta chains given below trace back to one sample, sequenced in a study of T cell responses to AZD1222 COVID-19 vaccine. Profiling relied on immunoSEQ multiplex PCR, and the TCRdb table lists in-frame clones only, not all of them. The sample contains about 180,000 clones, just over 90% of which appear only once. Sequenced here: peripheral blood, sampled on day 0 of AZD1222 vaccination. Source of these receptors: an adult in good health.

The chain recombines TRBV5-1 with TRBJ1-1; D may be TRBD1 (5 bases). Germline V gives CDR1 SGHRS, CDR2 YFSETQ. CDR3 length equals 20 residues. V was shortened by 0 bases and J by 1 base, with 25 bases between the two germline ends. CDR3 region: CASSLAEALSPKGANTEAFF. The CDR3 region has the DNA TGCGCCAGCAGCTTGGCCGAGGCTCTCTCCCCGAAAGGGGCGAACACTGAAGCTTTCTTT.

This chain uses TRBV7-2 with TRBJ1-2; no definite D call. Germline V lookup: CDR1 SGHTA, CDR2 FQGNSA. V lost 3 bases and J lost 2, with 13 bases in between. The CDR3 is 15 residues long. CDR3 residues: CASSLSSQENYGYTF. The CDR3 DNA reads TGTGCCAGCAGCTTGTCTTCCCAGGAGAACTATGGCTACACCTTC.

V usage is TRBV27 and J usage is TRBJ2-7; D call uncertain. There are 13 residues in the CDR3. Deletions cut 0 bases from V and 4 bases from J, with 7 bases between. CDR1 and CDR2 from the germline V gene are MNHEY and SMNVEV (reference sequence). The CDR3 DNA follows: TGTGCCAGCAGTTTATCGTCTCCTTACGAGCAGTACTTC. This translates into CASSLSSPYEQYF.

The chain combines TRBV7-2 with TRBJ2-3, with D uncertain. Germline V gene data show CDR1 as SGHTA and CDR2 as FQGNSA. Trimming shortened V by 1 base and J by 5 bases, and 16 bases separated the two germline ends. There are 16 residues in the CDR3. CDR3 bases: TGTGCCAGCAGCTTAGAAGCCCCCCCGGGTCTAGATACGCAGTATTTT. Its protein product is CASSLEAPPGLDTQYF.